The 13 T cell receptor beta chains given below trace back to one sample, sequenced in a study of blood T cell repertoires in COVID-19. The protocol was immunoSEQ multiplex PCR, while the TCRdb copy is restricted to in-frame clones and leaves out a portion. The sample holds over 20,000 clones, roughly 84% seen once. The sequenced material came from peripheral blood. All receptors come from a man between 65 and 85 years old with acute or convalescent COVID-19.

This clone came up once. This chain connects TRBV7-9 to TRBJ1-5; weak D call: TRBD1 (5 bases). This CDR3 spans 15 amino acids. Per the germline V gene, CDR1 is SEHNR and CDR2 is FQNEAQ (reference sequence). V lost 5 bases, J lost 4 bases, and 15 bases lay in between. CDR3 nucleotides: TGTGCCAGCAGCCCGGGGGGAGTTAGGAATCAGCCCCAGCATTTT. Translated: CASSPGGVRNQPQHF.

This clone occurred a few times. This chain uses TRBV12-3 or TRBV12-4 with TRBJ1-5, with D uncertain. This CDR3 has 12 amino acids. Trimming took 3 bases from V and 3 from J, leaving 3 bases between them. The CDR3 region has the DNA TGTGCCAGCAGTTTCTCCAATCAGCCCCAGCATTTT. This translates into CASSFSNQPQHF.

The chain couples TRBV19 to TRBJ1-2; a possible D gene is TRBD1 (5 bases). CDR1 is LNHDA, CDR2 SQIVND, per germline (reference sequence). The CDR3 length is 13 residues. Trimming cost V 5 bases and J 4 bases, with 11 bases left between them. The CDR3: CASSLGRVYGYTF. CDR3 sequence (DNA): TGTGCCAGTAGTCTGGGCAGGGTCTATGGCTACACCTTC.

Written as DNA, the CDR3 is TGTGCCAGCAGTTACAACGGACAGGGGGCACCAGATACGCAGTATTTT. This codes for CASSYNGQGAPDTQYF. The V call is TRBV6-2 or TRBV6-3, the J call TRBJ2-3; 11 nucleotides align to TRBD1. The V segment lost 2 bases and the J segment 4 bases; nucleotides outside the gene matches: 5. CDR1 and CDR2 (germline): MNHEY, SVGEGT. CDR3 length: 16 amino acids.

The chain is built from TRBV12-3 or TRBV12-4 and TRBJ2-5, with D perhaps TRBD1 (6 bases). This CDR3 region has 13 residues. V was shortened by 8 bases and J by 2 bases, with 12 bases between the two germline ends. In nucleotides, the CDR3 is TGTGCCAGCTCAGGGGCTAAGCAAGAGACCCAGTACTTC. Protein product: CASSGAKQETQYF.

The rearrangement joins TRBV9 to TRBJ2-3, with TRBD1 matching over 8 bases. Per germline, CDR1 SGDLS and CDR2 YYNGEE. The junction had 10 bases not matched to a gene; V was cut back by 4 bases and J by 6 bases. The CDR3 covers 15 residues. The CDR3 DNA reads TGTGCCAGCAGCCCGACGACAGGGGAATACGATACGCAGTATTTT. It codes for CASSPTTGEYDTQYF.

The chain is built from TRBV5-1 and TRBJ1-6, with TRBD1 matching 9 bases. CDR1 is SGHRS and CDR2 is YFSETQ in the germline V gene. Trimming removed 6 bases from V and 7 bases from J; junction bases left unmatched: 11. The CDR3 has 16 residues. The CDR3 region is CASTPGQGNVNSPLHF. Written as DNA, the CDR3 is TGCGCCAGCACTCCGGGACAGGGAAACGTCAATTCACCCCTCCACTTT.

The V gene is TRBV7-9, the J gene TRBJ1-6; D gene ambiguous. Trimming stripped 3 bases from V and 2 bases from J, with 8 bases between. This CDR3 region has 15 residues. CDR1 SEHNR and CDR2 FQNEAQ come from the germline V gene (reference sequence). The DNA for the CDR3 is TGTGCCAGCAGCTTGGGAGGGACCTATAATTCACCCCTCCACTTT. As protein: CASSLGGTYNSPLHF.

The chain joins TRBV5-1 to TRBJ1-1; no clear D gene. V lost 0 bases to trimming and J lost 0 bases, with 6 bases between them. CDR1 and CDR2 (germline): SGHRS, YFSETQ. This CDR3 has 14 residues. This CDR3 reads CASSLETVNTEAFF. CDR3 sequence (DNA): TGCGCCAGCAGCTTGGAAACTGTGAACACTGAAGCTTTCTTT.

The chain has TRBV5-5 and TRBJ2-7; D unresolved. The CDR3 has 13 amino acids. The germline V and J ends were trimmed by 0 bases and 7 bases, with 11 bases remaining between them. Germline V gene lookup returns CDR1 SGHKS and CDR2 YYEKEE (reference sequence). The CDR3: CASSLDPQLEQYF. The CDR3 nucleotides read TGTGCCAGCAGCTTGGATCCTCAGTTAGAGCAGTACTTC.

The CDR3 loop is CSVEATGSDEQFF. CDR3 bases: TGCAGCGTTGAAGCTACGGGGAGCGATGAGCAGTTCTTC. V is TRBV29-1 and J is TRBJ2-1; a possible D gene is TRBD2 (5 bases). V shed 1 base and J shed 8 bases, with 12 bases lying between them. The CDR3 length is 13 residues. Per germline, CDR1 SQVTM and CDR2 ANQGSEA.

On this clone: The same CDR3 is also encoded by other DNA sequences in this sample. The V gene is TRBV18, the J gene TRBJ2-7; 13 bases are shared with TRBD2. Unmatched junction bases numbered 3, after V lost 4 bases and J lost 6 bases. Germline lookup yields CDR1 KGHSH and CDR2 LQKENI. This CDR3 comprises 14 residues. This CDR3 is CASSQGLAGVEQYF. The CDR3 DNA sequence: TGTGCCAGCTCACAAGGACTAGCGGGGGTCGAGCAGTACTTC.

This chain uses TRBV20-1 with TRBJ1-4; D gene ambiguous. Between the trimmed V and J ends, which lost 6 bases and 7 bases, there was a span of 9 bases. Germline CDR1 and CDR2: DFQATT and SNEGSKA (reference sequence). The CDR3 consists of 11 residues. For the CDR3, the DNA is TGCAGTGCGGGGAGGAGTGAAAAACTGTTTTTT. This encodes CSAGRSEKLFF.